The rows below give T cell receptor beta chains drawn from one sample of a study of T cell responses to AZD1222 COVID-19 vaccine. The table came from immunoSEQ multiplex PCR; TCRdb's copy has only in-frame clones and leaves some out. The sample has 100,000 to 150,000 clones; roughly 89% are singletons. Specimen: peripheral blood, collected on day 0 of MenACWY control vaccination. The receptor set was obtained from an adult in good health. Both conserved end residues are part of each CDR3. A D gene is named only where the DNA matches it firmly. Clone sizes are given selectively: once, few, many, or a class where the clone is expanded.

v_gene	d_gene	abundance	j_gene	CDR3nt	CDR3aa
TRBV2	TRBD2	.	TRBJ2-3	TGTGCCAGCAGCCCTAGCGGGGGCGTTACGCAGTATTTT	CASSPSGGVTQYF
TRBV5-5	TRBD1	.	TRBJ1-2	TGTGCCAGCAGCGGGGACAGCGAATATGGCTACACCTTC	CASSGDSEYGYTF
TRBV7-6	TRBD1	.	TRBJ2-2	TGTGCCAGCAGCTTAGGTCCGGGACAGGGAAGTTTTGGCACCGGGGAGCTGTTTTTT	CASSLGPGQGSFGTGELFF
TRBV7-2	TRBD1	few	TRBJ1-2	TGTGCCAGCAGCTTATTTTCCTGGACAGGGAATTTCTCCTTC	CASSLFSWTGNFSF
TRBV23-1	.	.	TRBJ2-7	TGCGCCAGCACTACAGGGTTTGCCACCTACGAGCAGTACTTC	CASTTGFATYEQYF
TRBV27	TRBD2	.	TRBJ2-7	TGTGCCAGCAGTTTTGCCGGGACTAGCGCATACGAGCAGTACTTC	CASSFAGTSAYEQYF
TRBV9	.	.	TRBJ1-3	TGTGCCAGCAGCGCCCAACCGACAGGTCCCTCTGGAAACACCATATATTTT	CASSAQPTGPSGNTIYF
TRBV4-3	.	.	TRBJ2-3	TGCGCCAGCAGCCCTCAGGGCACAGATACGCAGTATTTT	CASSPQGTDTQYF
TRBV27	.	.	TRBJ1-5	TGTGCCAGCAGTTTAACGGGTTATAGCAATCAGCCCCAGCATTTT	CASSLTGYSNQPQHF
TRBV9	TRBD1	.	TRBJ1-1	TGTGCCAGCAGTCGAGCAGGGGGCTGGGACACTGAAGCTTTCTTT	CASSRAGGWDTEAFF
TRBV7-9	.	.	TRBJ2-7	TGTGCCAGCAGCCCTGGTGGGGGGGCAGGGAAGGAAGCCTCCTACGAGCAGTACTTC	CASSPGGGAGKEASYEQYF
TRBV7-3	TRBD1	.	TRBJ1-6	TGTGCCAGCAGCCGGACAGACAGGGATAATTCACCCCTCCACTTT	CASSRTDRDNSPLHF
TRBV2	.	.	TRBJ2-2	TGTGCCAGCAGCTCCCAGGGGGGAACCGGGGAGCTGTTTTTT	CASSSQGGTGELFF
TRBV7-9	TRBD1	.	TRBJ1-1	TGTGCCAGCAGCTTAGGGGACAGGGGTTGGAGGATTACTGAAGCTTTCTTT	CASSLGDRGWRITEAFF
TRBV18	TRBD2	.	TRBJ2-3	TGTGCCAGCTCACCACTTGGGGGACTAGCGGGAGTACCAGATACGCAGTATTTT	CASSPLGGLAGVPDTQYF
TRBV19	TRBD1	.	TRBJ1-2	TGTGCCAGTAGTACTCTGGGACAGGGGGTCGGCTACACCTTC	CASSTLGQGVGYTF
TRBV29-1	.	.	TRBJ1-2	TGCAGCGACGGCGGGAATGGCTACACCTTC	CSDGGNGYTF
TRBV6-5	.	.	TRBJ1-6	TGTGCCAGCATCCAGGGTTCCTATAATTCACCCCTCCACTTT	CASIQGSYNSPLHF
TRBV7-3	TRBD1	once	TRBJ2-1	TGTGCCAGCAGCTTAACTGGGGACAGTTGGGGCTACAATGAGCAGTTCTTC	CASSLTGDSWGYNEQFF
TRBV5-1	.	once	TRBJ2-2	TGCGCCAGCAGCTTGGGGGCGAACACCGGGGAGCTGTTTTTT	CASSLGANTGELFF
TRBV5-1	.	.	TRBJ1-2	TGCGCCAGCAGCTTGGTGGCGGGGGACCTTGGCTACACCTTC	CASSLVAGDLGYTF
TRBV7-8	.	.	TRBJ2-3	TGTGCCAGCAGCAGAGACCAAAGCGGTACGCAGTATTTT	CASSRDQSGTQYF
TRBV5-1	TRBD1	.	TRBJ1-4	TGCGCCAGCAGCTCCCGTTTTGGACAGGGGGAAAAACTGTTTTTT	CASSSRFGQGEKLFF
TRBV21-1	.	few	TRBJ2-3	TGTGCCAGCAGTCATAAGGAGACAGGGGGCACAGATACGCAGTATTTT	CASSHKETGGTDTQYF
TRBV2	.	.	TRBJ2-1	TGTGCCAGCAGTGGAGACAATGAGCAGTTCTTC	CASSGDNEQFF
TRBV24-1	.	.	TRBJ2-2	TGTGCCACCAGTGATTTCAGGGAGACCGGGGAGCTGTTTTTT	CATSDFRETGELFF
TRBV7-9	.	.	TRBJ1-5	TGTGCCAGCAGCAGATCCGGGACACCCTCGGGCAATCAGCCCCAGCATTTT	CASSRSGTPSGNQPQHF
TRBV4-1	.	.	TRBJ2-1	TGCGCCCGCAGCCCACAGGGATCAACGTACAATGAGCAGTTCTTC	CARSPQGSTYNEQFF